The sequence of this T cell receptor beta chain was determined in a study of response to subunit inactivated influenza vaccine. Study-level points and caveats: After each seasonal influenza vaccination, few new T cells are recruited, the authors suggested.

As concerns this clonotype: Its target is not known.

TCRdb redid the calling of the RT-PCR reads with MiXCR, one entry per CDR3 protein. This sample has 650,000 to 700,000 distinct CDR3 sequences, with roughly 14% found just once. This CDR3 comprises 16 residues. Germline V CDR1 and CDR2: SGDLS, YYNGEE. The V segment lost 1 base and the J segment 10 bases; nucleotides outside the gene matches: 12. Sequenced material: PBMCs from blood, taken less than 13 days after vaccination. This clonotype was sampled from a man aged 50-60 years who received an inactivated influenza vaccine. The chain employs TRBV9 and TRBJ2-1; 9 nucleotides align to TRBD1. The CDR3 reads CASSVSWDRVSPEQFF. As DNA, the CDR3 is TGTGCCAGCAGCGTAAGCTGGGACAGGGTATCACCCGAGCAGTTCTTC.